A single sample gave rise to the 2 T cell receptor beta chains below, sequenced in a study of T-cell reconstitution after alpha-beta-depleted transplantation in children. Unique molecular identifiers were incorporated into the prepared TCRbeta library. TCRdb called the PCR reads again in MiXCR, with one record for every CDR3 protein. Altogether some 200,000 distinct CDR3 sequences are present, roughly a tenth being singletons, with the ten largest covering over 25%. The starting material was PBMCs, obtained before TCRalphabeta/CD19-depleted stem cell transplant. These TCRs come from a child under two years old with acute myeloid leukemia, due to receive a stem cell transplant.

This clonotype was counted at least ten times. V usage is TRBV10-3 and J usage is TRBJ1-4; a weak D match, TRBD1 (5 bases). The germline V and J ends were trimmed by 3 bases and 7 bases, with 12 bases remaining between them. In germline, CDR1 is ENHRY, CDR2 SYGVKD. The CDR3 has 14 residues. The CDR3 spells CAISDRQGGEKLFF. CDR3 nucleotide sequence: TGTGCCATCAGTGACCGGCAGGGCGGTGAAAAACTGTTTTTT.

A note on this clonotype: Germline and junction disagree at one end, which may indicate a read error. This rearrangement joins TRBV11-2 to TRBJ2-7; D is uncertain. There are 11 residues in the CDR3. Germline V CDR1 and CDR2: SGHAT, FQNNGV. Written as DNA, the CDR3 is TGTGCCAGCAACACCCTCTCCGGCTTGCACTTC. As protein: CASNTLSGLHF. The complete variable domain, with remaining parts taken from reference TRBV11-2 and TRBJ2-7, reads EAGVAQSPRYKIIEKRQSVAFWCNPISGHATLYWYQQILGQGPKLLIQFQNNGVVDDSQLPKDRFSAERLKGVDSTLKIQPAKLEDSAVYLCASNTLSGLHFGPGTRLTVT.